This T cell receptor beta chain was recovered during a study of blood T cell repertoires in COVID-19. Study-wide background: Collection of acute and convalescent COVID-19 samples took place in the United States, Italy and Spain. The analysed material was cDNA or gDNA that came from T cells, B-cell-depleted T cells, or PBMCs.

Produced via immunoSEQ multiplex PCR; TCRdb's table is partial and in-frame only. This sample has 250,000 to 350,000 clones, with roughly 87% found just once. Germline V gives CDR1 SGHDT, CDR2 YYEEEE. The CDR3 consists of 15 residues. With 0 bases removed from V and 6 bases from J, the gap between germline ends came to 16 bases. The sample taken for sequencing was peripheral blood. This chain connects TRBV5-6 to TRBJ2-7; D perhaps matches TRBD2 (6 bases). The clonotype comes from a young man with active or convalescent COVID-19. CDR3: CASSLGDFKLGEQYF. The CDR3 bases are TGTGCCAGCAGCTTGGGGGACTTCAAGCTGGGCGAGCAGTACTTC.